The 27 T cell receptor beta chains below were found in one sample sequenced in a study of blood T cells in healthy people across ages. Next came a second PCR, run for about 6 to 11 cycles, which used a sample-barcoded 5' primer along with a J-beta primer mix. Each CDR3 protein is one row after TCRdb ran MiXCR on the 5' RACE reads. The table has approximately 1,700,000 distinct CDR3 sequences, about two fifths seen once; the top ten hold more than 20%. The sample consisted of blood. Receptor source: a human donor in good health.

The V gene is TRBV10-3, the J gene TRBJ2-1; D remains ambiguous. The CDR3 spans 11 residues. Trimming took off 4 bases at V and 10 bases at J, with 8 bases between the two ends. The germline CDR1 and CDR2 sequences are ENHRY and SYGVKD. CDR3 region: CAISGAEEQFF. For the CDR3, the DNA is TGTGCCATCAGTGGCGCTGAGGAGCAGTTCTTC.

Note on this clonotype: Since no conserved phenylalanine or tryptophan closes the CDR3, a read error is the likely cause. The chain has TRBV5-1 and TRBJ2-2; D is uncertain. The CDR3 has 16 residues. Germline V CDR1 and CDR2: SGHRS, YFSETQ. Trimming pared 0 bases from V and 1 base from J, leaving 10 bases between. The CDR3 sequence is CASSLDTRLNTGELFC. In DNA form, the CDR3 reads TGCGCCAGCAGCTTGGACACAAGATTGAACACCGGGGAGCTGTTTTGT.

This clonotype has a handful of counts. The chain couples TRBV3-1 to TRBJ2-5; possible D gene TRBD2, 5 bases. This CDR3 has 14 residues. Between the trimmed V and J ends, which lost 4 bases and 3 bases, there was a span of 12 bases. Germline CDR1 and CDR2: LGHDT and YNNKEL (reference sequence). CDR3 nucleotide sequence: TGTGCCAGCAGCCTACACGACGGGGAAGAGACCCAGTACTTC. Translation gives CASSLHDGEETQYF.

This clonotype was observed many times. The chain joins TRBV11-2 to TRBJ2-3; D is unresolved. This CDR3 contains 12 residues. Germline CDR1 is SGHAT and CDR2 is FQNNGV. V shed 7 bases and J shed 4 bases, with 9 bases lying between them. The CDR3 loop reads CASTHWADTQYF. The DNA of the CDR3 is TGTGCCAGCACCCACTGGGCAGATACGCAGTATTTT.

A few counts support this clonotype. The gene calls are TRBV20-1 and TRBJ2-4; D ambiguous. The CDR3 extends over 14 amino acids. Germline loops: CDR1 DFQATT, CDR2 SNEGSKA (reference sequence). The ends were cut back, 2 bases at V and 0 bases at J, with 8 bases in the middle. CDR3 sequence: CSARIARAKNIQYF. The CDR3 nucleotides are TGCAGTGCTAGAATTGCGAGAGCCAAAAACATTCAGTACTTC.

This sequence joins TRBV3-1 and TRBJ2-1, with 7 bases matching TRBD2. V was clipped by 3 bases and J by 4 bases; unmatched bases: 3. Germline V gene lookup returns CDR1 LGHDT and CDR2 YNNKEL (reference sequence). The CDR3 loop spans 14 amino acids. The CDR3 DNA reads TGTGCCAGCAGCCATGGGGGGGATTACAATGAGCAGTTCTTC. Protein product: CASSHGGDYNEQFF.

CDR3 in amino acids: CASRWTGGNTIYF. CDR3 DNA: TGTGCCAGCAGATGGACAGGGGGAAACACCATATATTTT. The chain uses TRBV12-3 or TRBV12-4 and TRBJ1-3; TRBD1 matches at 8 bases. Germline trimming cut 6 bases from V and 4 bases from J; bases unmatched to any gene: 2. The CDR3 covers 13 residues.

The rearrangement joins TRBV6-6 to TRBJ2-5, with D perhaps matching TRBD1 (7 bases). V lost 4 bases to trimming and J lost 11 bases, with 26 bases between them. Germline V gives CDR1 MNHNY, CDR2 SVGAGI (reference sequence). CDR3 length: 16 amino acids. This CDR3 is CASSSPLGGGGHAQYF. The CDR3 nucleotides are TGTGCCAGCAGTTCCCCACTTGGAGGGGGCGGGCACGCGCAGTACTTC.

This clonotype was recorded a few times. CDR3 in amino acids: CASSPPGQGSEKLFF. The CDR3 bases are TGTGCCAGCAGCCCCCCGGGACAGGGGTCGGAAAAACTGTTTTTT. V is TRBV7-8 and J is TRBJ1-4, with 10 bases that match TRBD1. V dropped 5 bases and J dropped 8; count of bases not matched to a gene: 8. CDR3 length: 15 residues. In germline, CDR1 is SGHVS, CDR2 FQNEAQ.

This chain joins TRBV20-1 and TRBJ2-1; 7 positions agree with TRBD2. The germline V gene has CDR1 DFQATT and CDR2 SNEGSKA (reference sequence). After removal of 0 bases from V and 6 bases from J, the junction contained 11 bases not matched to a gene. The CDR3 runs 16 residues. The CDR3 loop reads CSARDARRGYRNEQFF. CDR3 DNA: TGCAGTGCTAGAGACGCCCGGCGGGGGTATCGCAATGAGCAGTTCTTC.

The V and J genes are TRBV12-3 or TRBV12-4 and TRBJ1-1, with a weak D call TRBD1 (6 bases). V lost 6 bases and J lost 3, with 11 bases in between. The CDR3 loop spans 13 amino acids. CDR3 loop: CASSYGTHTEAFF. For the CDR3, the DNA is TGTGCCAGCAGCTACGGGACACACACTGAAGCTTTCTTT.

This clonotype has more than one count but fewer than ten. The CDR3 nucleotides are TGCGCCAGCAGCTTAGAGGGACTAGCGGTTCAAGAGACCCAGTACTTC. The encoded protein is CASSLEGLAVQETQYF. This sequence joins TRBV5-1 and TRBJ2-5, with 11 bases identical to TRBD2. The germline V gene has CDR1 SGHRS and CDR2 YFSETQ. V was clipped by 2 bases and J by 2 bases; unmatched bases: 5. The CDR3 covers 16 residues.

This clonotype showed up just a few times. The V and J genes are TRBV6-6 and TRBJ2-1; 11 nucleotides line up with TRBD2. The V segment lost 5 bases and the J segment 5 bases; nucleotides outside the gene matches: 8. This CDR3 comprises 16 residues. Germline lookup yields CDR1 MNHNY and CDR2 SVGAGI (reference sequence). CDR3 DNA: TGTGCCAGCAGTCCCCGACTAGCGGGGCCAGACAATGAGCAGTTCTTC. Protein product: CASSPRLAGPDNEQFF.

The J gene is TRBJ2-3, the V gene TRBV2, with D perhaps TRBD1 (6 bases). The CDR3 has 14 amino acids. CDR1 and CDR2 (germline): SNHLY, FYNNEI. Trimming pared 11 bases from V and 0 bases from J, leaving 15 bases between. DNA for the CDR3: TGTGCCCTCCGGTCGAGGGGGAGCACAGATACGCAGTATTTT. This sequence encodes CALRSRGSTDTQYF.

The chain uses TRBV10-3 and TRBJ2-7; 7 nucleotides agree with TRBD1. Germline V lookup: CDR1 ENHRY, CDR2 SYGVKD. The CDR3 is 13 amino acids. Trimming took 0 bases from V and 5 from J; bases not matched to a gene: 1. CDR3 residues: CAISESDRNEQYF. CDR3 bases: TGTGCCATCAGTGAGTCGGACAGGAACGAGCAGTACTTC.

The table lists this clonotype with many counts. The chain has TRBV12-3 or TRBV12-4 and TRBJ2-5, with unresolved D. Trimming cost V 6 bases and J 3 bases, with 11 bases left between them. The CDR3 contains 13 residues. The CDR3 is CASSLRAEETQYF. The CDR3 DNA is TGTGCCAGCAGCTTAAGGGCGGAAGAGACCCAGTACTTC.

This clonotype was detected once. The rearrangement uses TRBV3-1 and TRBJ1-2, with D uncertain. The CDR3 is made up of 15 amino acids. The germline V gene encodes CDR1 LGHDT and CDR2 YNNKEL (reference sequence). Trimming left V 1 base short and J 4 bases short, with 13 bases between. The CDR3 loop reads CASSQGSPGIYGYTF. CDR3 coding DNA: TGTGCCAGCAGCCAAGGTAGCCCCGGCATCTATGGCTACACCTTC. The full variable domain, in which reference TRBV3-1 and TRBJ1-2 provide the parts outside the CDR3, is DTAVSQTPKYLVTQMGNDKSIKCEQNLGHDTMYWYKQDSKKFLKIMFSYNNKELIINETVPNRFSPKSPDKAHLNLHINSLELGDSAVYFCASSQGSPGIYGYTFGSGTRLTVV.

J is TRBJ2-1 and V is TRBV11-2, with 15 nucleotides matching TRBD2. Germline CDR1 reads SGHAT; CDR2 reads FQNNGV. The V gene end was trimmed by 5 bases and the J gene end by 10 bases; junction bases not matched to a gene: 6. CDR3 length equals 15 residues. CDR3 nucleotides: TGTGCCAGCAGCCTTCGGACTAGCGGGGGGGCCGAGCAGTTCTTC. Protein product: CASSLRTSGGAEQFF.

This clonotype was seen a few times. The rearrangement joins TRBV3-1 to TRBJ1-2; the D gene is possibly TRBD1 (5 bases). The germline V and J ends were trimmed by 5 bases and 5 bases, with 15 bases remaining between them. The CDR3 is 14 residues long. CDR1 is LGHDT and CDR2 is YNNKEL in the germline V gene (reference sequence). The CDR3 loop reads CASSAAQGKYGYTF. CDR3 in DNA: TGTGCCAGCAGCGCGGCCCAGGGTAAATATGGCTACACCTTC.

This clonotype was detected only a few times. One end of the junction does not line up with germline, which may come from a read error. The CDR3 coding sequence is TGCAGTGCCAGAGATCTTATGACCAGAACGACCTACGAGCAGTACTTC. Protein product: CSARDLMTRTTYEQYF. The chain is built from TRBV20-1 and TRBJ2-4; D not certain. The DNA end is a closer match to TRBJ2-7, so the J assignment may be wrong. The CDR3 spans 16 residues. Germline CDR1 reads DFQATT; CDR2 reads SNEGSKA (reference sequence).

The chain is built from TRBV10-3 and TRBJ2-7; 10 bases fit TRBD2. This CDR3 contains 14 residues. The germline V gene has CDR1 ENHRY and CDR2 SYGVKD. Trimming took 10 bases from V and 3 from J; bases not matched to a gene: 9. The CDR3: CATASGGHYYEQYF. The CDR3, as DNA: TGTGCCACAGCTAGCGGGGGCCACTACTACGAGCAGTACTTC.

The chain recombines TRBV4-3 with TRBJ1-2; D gene uncertain. From germline, CDR1 is LGHNA and CDR2 YSLEER. V dropped 4 bases and J dropped 7 bases, with 16 bases sitting between them. CDR3 length equals 14 residues. In nucleotides, the CDR3 is TGCGCCAGCAGCCCTACGGAGGGTGTGGGTGGCTACACCTTC. Amino acids: CASSPTEGVGGYTF.

The V call is TRBV15, the J call TRBJ2-7; D perhaps matches TRBD2 (6 bases). The CDR3 spans 14 residues. CDR1 LNHNV and CDR2 YYDKDF come from the germline V gene (reference sequence). The V and J ends lost 6 bases and 3 bases respectively, with 15 bases between them. CDR3 bases: TGTGCCACCAGTACGACTAGAGGGGTCTACGAGCAGTACTTC. Translation: CATSTTRGVYEQYF.

Note on this clonotype: One end of the junction is discordant with germline, which a read error may explain. This sequence joins TRBV12-3 or TRBV12-4 and TRBJ2-3; 10 bases are a match to TRBD2. The CDR3 is made up of 12 amino acids. The CDR3 DNA reads TGTGCAGCGGGGGGGATGGCAGATACGGAGTATTTT. It encodes CAAGGMADTEYF.

There are a few counts of this clonotype. The chain couples TRBV13 to TRBJ2-6, with D perhaps TRBD1 (6 bases). This CDR3 spans 17 amino acids. The germline V gene has CDR1 PRHDT and CDR2 FYEKMQ (reference sequence). V lost 5 bases, J lost 4 bases, and 18 bases lay in between. The CDR3 reads CASSTPQQGRGANVLTF. DNA for the CDR3: TGTGCCAGCAGCACTCCACAACAGGGCCGAGGGGCCAACGTCCTGACTTTC.

The chain recombines TRBV29-1 with TRBJ2-7, with a possible D match to TRBD2 (5 bases). In germline, CDR1 is SQVTM, CDR2 ANQGSEA. V was clipped by 6 bases and J by 0 bases, with 12 bases between them. CDR3 length equals 13 residues. The DNA for the CDR3 is TGCAGCGTCCTGGACTCTCTCTCCTACGAGCAGTACTTC. It yields the protein CSVLDSLSYEQYF.

In regard to this clonotype: At one of its ends the junction is not consistent with the germline gene, which may arise from a read error. This rearrangement joins TRBV10-3 to TRBJ2-3, with 7 bases lining up with TRBD1. The CDR3 totals 13 residues. Germline V lookup: CDR1 ENHRY, CDR2 SYGVKD. The CDR3 region is CAISGDSTDTRYF. CDR3 nucleotide sequence: TGTGCCATCAGTGGGGACAGCACAGATACGCGGTATTTT.